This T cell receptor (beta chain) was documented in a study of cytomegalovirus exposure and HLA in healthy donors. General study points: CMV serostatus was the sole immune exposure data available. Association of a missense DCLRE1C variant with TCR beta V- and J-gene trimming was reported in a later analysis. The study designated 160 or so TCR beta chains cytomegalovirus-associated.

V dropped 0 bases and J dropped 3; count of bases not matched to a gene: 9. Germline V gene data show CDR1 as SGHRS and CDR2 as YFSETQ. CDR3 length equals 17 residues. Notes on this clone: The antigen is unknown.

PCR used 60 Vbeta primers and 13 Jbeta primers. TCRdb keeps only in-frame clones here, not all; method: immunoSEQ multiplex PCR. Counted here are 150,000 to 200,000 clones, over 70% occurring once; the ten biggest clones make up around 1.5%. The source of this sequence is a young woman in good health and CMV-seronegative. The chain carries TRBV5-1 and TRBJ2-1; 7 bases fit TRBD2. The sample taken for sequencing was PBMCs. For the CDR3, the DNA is TGCGCCAGCAGCTTGGGGATTGGCGGGGGTCTCTACAATGAGCAGTTCTTC. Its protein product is CASSLGIGGGLYNEQFF. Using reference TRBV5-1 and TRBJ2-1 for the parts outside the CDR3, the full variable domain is KAGVTQTPRYLIKTRGQQVTLSCSPISGHRSVSWYQQTPGQGLQFLFEYFSETQRNKGNFPGRFSGRQFSNSRSEMNVSTLELGDSALYLCASSLGIGGGLYNEQFFGPGTRLTVL.